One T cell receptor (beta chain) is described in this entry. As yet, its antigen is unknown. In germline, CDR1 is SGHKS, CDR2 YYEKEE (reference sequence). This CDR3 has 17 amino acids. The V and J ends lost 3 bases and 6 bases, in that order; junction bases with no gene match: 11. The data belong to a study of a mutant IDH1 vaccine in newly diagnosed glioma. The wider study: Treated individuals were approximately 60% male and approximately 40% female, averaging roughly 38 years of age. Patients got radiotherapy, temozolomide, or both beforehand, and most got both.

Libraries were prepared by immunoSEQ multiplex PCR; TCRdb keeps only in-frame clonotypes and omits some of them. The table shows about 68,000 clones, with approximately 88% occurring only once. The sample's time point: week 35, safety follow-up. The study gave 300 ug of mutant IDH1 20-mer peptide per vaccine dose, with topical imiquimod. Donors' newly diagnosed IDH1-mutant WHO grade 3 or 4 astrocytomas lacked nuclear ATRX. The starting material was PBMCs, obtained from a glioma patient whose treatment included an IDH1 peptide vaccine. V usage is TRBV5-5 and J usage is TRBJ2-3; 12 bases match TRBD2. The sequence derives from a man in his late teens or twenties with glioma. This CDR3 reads CASSYLAGGLPADTQYF. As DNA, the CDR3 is TGTGCCAGCAGCTATCTAGCGGGGGGGCTCCCTGCGGATACGCAGTATTTT.